This T cell receptor beta chain was sequenced for a study of cytomegalovirus exposure and HLA in healthy donors (TCRdb year 2017). General notes on the study: An earlier analysis of a few hundred of the donors reported approximately 300 Gb of sequence data and around 100 million unique TCR beta sequences obtained from approximately 180 million T cells. An early release that covered roughly 600 HLA-typed donors contained around 300 gigabases of sequencing data and 70 million to 100 million unique TCR sequences. The genetic ancestry cluster associated with self-reported Caucasian donors included 70% to 85% of the roughly 410 genotyped donors. The study aimed to test whether cataloging public T cell receptors could reveal signatures of past pathogen exposure. The T cell repertoires of several hundred subjects were profiled by immunosequencing and related to cytomegalovirus serostatus. A separate validation cohort of roughly 110 different subjects was used in addition to the approximately 700-subject first cohort. High-throughput TCR immunosequencing, statistical association of individual TCRs with disease status, and machine learning were combined to predict cytomegalovirus infection status. In a later analysis, previously published TCR beta repertoires from about 640 donors were re-analyzed and high-resolution HLA genotyping was added so that TCR occurrence patterns could be studied. Rather than drawing on any new phenotypic data, the later analysis identified candidate immune exposures from TCR beta sequences and the way those sequences occurred across donors. To decide whether each TCR beta V gene segment behaved as functional or pseudogenic, an earlier analysis of some 600 of the donors relied on high-throughput TCR beta sequencing. Donor age, sex, ethnicity and CMV serostatus were compiled together with the repertoire data. Genome-wide SNP genotypes for about 65% of the 666 donors were used in a later genetic analysis, which treated that subset as a discovery cohort. All discovery cohort repertoires had been generated on a single sequencing platform. HLA typing included class I and class II loci at four-digit resolution. Typing coverage differed by locus: A, B, C, DRB1 and DQB1 were typed in about 620-630 donors, DQA1 in roughly 510, DPA1 in roughly 590, and DPB1 in 400 to 490. Four to six DR-DQ haplotypes were handled as single units for association and clustering because linkage in the cohort was strong. Among about 410 genotyped donors of the cohort, an average of roughly 230,000 unique TCR beta nucleotide sequences was sequenced per donor, of which approximately 19% were non-productive. The research as a whole found: In a later genetic analysis, fewer N-insertions in productive TCRs were reported among donors in an Asian-associated ancestry cluster than the roughly 640-donor mean. A later genetic analysis associated a missense DCLRE1C variant with V-gene and J-gene trimming of TCR beta chains, and an independent cohort replicated the association. A group of highly shared sequence variants was considered likely to be a technical artifact of the sequencing pipeline. A later analysis found that TCR association rates varied across HLA loci, with DRB1 alleles showing the most associated TCRs and HLA-C alleles the fewest. The study listed 150 to 200 TCR beta chains as associated with cytomegalovirus. In a later analysis, several top co-occurrence clusters were reported to appear linked to parvovirus B19, influenza, CMV and Epstein-Barr virus. Linkage disequilibrium might explain the correlated functional status among segregating V segments, but an unknown experimental factor could not be excluded. A further reported finding was that TCR beta sequences accurately predicted the HLA-A and HLA-B alleles for most subjects in the first cohort. When HLA alleles, especially DR and DQ, strongly co-occurred, attributing TCR associations to individual alleles was difficult. Immune exposure information for the cohort was limited to CMV serostatus. It was suggested by the authors that the approach could potentially be generalized to other disease states and immunological phenotypes. Because the 87-base-pair reads could not distinguish some IMGT-functional V segments, including TRBV6-2 and TRBV6-3, those segments were excluded. About 17 rarely observed V segments, including chromosome 9 orphons, were excluded from the earlier analysis of about 500 of the donors because counts were too low. This cohort had only TCR beta chains sequenced, and the lack of alpha or paired-chain data limited which features could be detected. The presence/absence analyses assumed that sequencing depth was roughly uniform across donors, and that assumption may not be true. In an earlier analysis of over 550 of the donors, most TCR beta V segments were observed in productive rearrangements about 87% or about 30% of the time, broadly matching IMGT annotations. In both the original and validation cohorts, the classifier was reported to diagnose cytomegalovirus status with high specificity and sensitivity. In a later analysis, HLA-associated TCR beta chains showed more clonal expansion and lower generation probabilities than non-associated chains that were equally common. In a later analysis, 16,951 TCR beta sequences were associated with specific HLA alleles at a false discovery rate of 0.05. In a later analysis, most CMV-associated TCR beta chains were found to appear HLA-restricted, with HLA associations seemingly driven largely by CMV exposure. A few of the identified cytomegalovirus-associated TCR beta chains were confirmed in vitro to be specific for cytomegalovirus antigens. Because HLA typing was missing for some donors at each locus, association tests included only the typed subset. Across donors, most TCR sequences were observed very rarely, whereas some public TCRs were present in many individuals.

The germline V gene (reference sequence) yields MNHEY for CDR1 and SMNVEV for CDR2. From cysteine to phenylalanine, the CDR3 is 13 amino acids long. Only CDR3 DNA is held: 39 bases, read in frame from base 1. Here V drops 7 bases and J drops 3 bases, and the junction holds 6 bases not matched to any gene. In total, around 600 healthy bone marrow donors made up the cohort. At the time of sampling, every cohort member was nominally healthy, though immune exposures that went unrecorded were likely present. The donor tested CMV seropositive and was one of the 289 seropositive cohort members. A peripheral blood sample was provided by each donor, and peripheral blood mononuclear cells were used for TCR beta sequencing. The Qiagen DNeasy Blood Extraction Kit was used to extract genomic DNA from the blood cell samples. Libraries were built with the immunoSEQ multiplex PCR assay. For the multiplex PCR, a mixture combining 60 forward primers for TCR Vbeta segments and 13 reverse primers for TCR Jbeta segments was used. A multiplex PCR assay on genomic DNA amplified the CDR3 region of rearranged TCR beta genes. On the Illumina HiSeq System, the amplified TCR beta libraries were sequenced as 87-base-pair reads. On the study's bioinformatics: A later analysis counted tens of millions of unique TCR beta chains across the 640 or so repertoires, and 9.5 million to 11 million of these chains were shared by at least two donors. Raw reads were error-corrected and collapsed into unique sequences with a nearest-neighbor algorithm that merged closely related sequences to remove PCR and sequencing errors. Alignment of CDR3 sequences to IMGT reference sequences was used to assign V, D and J gene segments. For a sequence to be retained, a match of at least six nucleotides was required to both a V gene segment and a J gene segment. A rearrangement counted as productive if the CDR3 had no stop codons and remained in frame with V and J, and every other rearrangement counted as non-productive. Following IMGT convention, CDR3 was defined as the stretch from the second conserved V-encoded cysteine up to the conserved J-encoded phenylalanine. In an earlier analysis of 550 to 650 of the donors, sequences lacking an unambiguous match to a single V gene segment were excluded. An earlier analysis of about 590 of the donors classified V segments as functional when productive rearrangements were above 56.7% and as segregating when the standard deviation between donors was above 5%. A statistical classification framework was developed to diagnose cytomegalovirus status using the catalog of TCR beta chain sequences. A later analysis assigned V and J genes by comparing TCR nucleotide sequences with IMGT/GENE-DB human TR gene sequences. A later analysis assigned CDR3 sequences and most-parsimonious VDJ recombination scenarios with the TCRdist pipeline. A later analysis defined each TCR beta chain by its CDR3 amino acid sequence plus V-gene family, and excluded reads lacking a unique V-gene family. To address suspected cross-contamination and a sequencing artifact, a later analysis removed roughly 580 highly shared, low-generation-probability nucleotide sequences. In a later analysis, a clonal expansion index was calculated for each public chain from normalized within-repertoire ranks of inferred template counts. In a later analysis, generation probabilities were computed with a VDJ recombination model fitted to out-of-frame rearrangements, and the resulting probabilities were checked against IGoR. In a later analysis, TCR-TCR, TCR-HLA and TCR-CMV co-occurrence was scored with hypergeometric tests, and a repertoire-size bias correction was applied to TCR pairs. In a later analysis, false discovery rates were estimated by permuting HLA or CMV assignments 20 times. In a later analysis, co-occurring TCRs were grouped with DBSCAN, and TCRdist sequence similarity was added when clustering was performed within HLA-allele-positive subsets. Co-occurrence clustering excluded repertoires with fewer than 30,000 or more than 120,000 public chains, plus five with anomalous nucleotide sharing. The source is immuneACCESS, and TCRdb retained only in-frame sequences with V and J called. Part of the clones is not carried over; for the studies checked, unresolved V genes explain less than half of this, and the remainder is unexplained. The V and J calls and clone size were taken over from that table, and D and trimming were inferred from the DNA. The sample table holds 170,000 or so clones, of which 70% to 85% were seen once. The ten largest clones take up roughly 1.4% of the sample.

For this clone: What this receptor recognizes is not known. Per-nucleotide qualities are absent, and no much larger clonotype sits a single base away.

This receptor was identified in a woman aged 25 to 39 in good health and CMV-seropositive. Material for sequencing was PBMCs. The chain uses TRBV27 and TRBJ2-7; 7 junctional bases match TRBD1. The bases are TGTGCCAGCAAAAGGCAGGGGGTCTACGAGCAGTACTTC. It translates to CASKRQGVYEQYF.